Listed here are 21 T cell receptor beta chains from one sample, sequenced in a study of T-cell memory formation after mild COVID-19. TCRdb redid the calling of the 5' RACE reads with MiXCR, one entry per CDR3 protein. The table has about 400,000 distinct CDR3 sequences, approximately 15% seen once. The sequenced material came from PBMCs or a T cell subset sorted from them (not recorded which). Receptors originate from a man younger than 30 who had mild COVID-19 (a few samples of this study predate the infection). Cell type and time point are not known.

V is TRBV1 and J is TRBJ1-2; TRBD1 is taken as the D call from the table, unchecked against the DNA. TRBV1 is classified as a pseudogene. The CDR3 extends over 12 amino acids. CDR3 in amino acids: CTSNREGYGYTF. For the CDR3, the DNA is TGCACCAGCAACAGGGAAGGCTATGGCTACACCTTC.

A few counts support this clonotype. The rearrangement joins TRBV7-9 to TRBJ1-1, with TRBD1 matching over 9 bases. Germline V lookup: CDR1 SEHNR, CDR2 FQNEAQ (reference sequence). The CDR3 extends over 14 amino acids. V lost 5 bases to trimming and J lost 1 base; unmatched junction nucleotides: 2. The CDR3 protein is CASSMGQGNTEAFF. The CDR3 nucleotides read TGTGCCAGCAGCATGGGACAGGGGAACACTGAAGCTTTCTTT.

This chain links TRBV5-1 with TRBJ2-5; D remains ambiguous. V was trimmed by 0 bases and J by 1 base, leaving 10 bases between them. CDR1 is SGHRS and CDR2 is YFSETQ in the germline V gene. The CDR3 runs 15 residues. The CDR3 loop reads CASSLEPLGQETQYF. Here the CDR3 DNA reads TGCGCCAGCAGCTTGGAACCTCTGGGCCAAGAGACCCAGTACTTC.

The chain recombines TRBV20-1 with TRBJ1-4, with D tentatively TRBD1 (6 bases). This CDR3 spans 17 amino acids. Germline V CDR1 and CDR2: DFQATT, SNEGSKA (reference sequence). Trimming took off 0 bases at V and 0 bases at J, with 14 bases between the two ends. CDR3 amino acids: CSARDPRGLATNEKLFF. CDR3 DNA sequence: TGCAGTGCTAGAGATCCCCGGGGGCTTGCAACTAATGAAAAACTGTTTTTT.

This clonotype turned up a few times. J is TRBJ2-5 and V is TRBV5-1, with TRBD1 identical over 7 bases. The J segment lost 5 bases and the V segment lost 2 bases, leaving 6 bases of the junction unmatched. This CDR3 contains 14 residues. CDR1 is SGHRS, CDR2 YFSETQ, per germline. For the CDR3, the DNA is TGCGCCAGCAGCTTCGGACAGGACGGGGAGACCCAGTACTTC. Translated, it gives CASSFGQDGETQYF. The complete variable domain, with remaining parts taken from reference TRBV5-1 and TRBJ2-5, reads KAGVTQTPRYLIKTRGQQVTLSCSPISGHRSVSWYQQTPGQGLQFLFEYFSETQRNKGNFPGRFSGRQFSNSRSEMNVSTLELGDSALYLCASSFGQDGETQYFGPGTRLLVL.

The sample holds a few counts of this clonotype. This rearrangement joins TRBV20-1 to TRBJ2-5, with D possibly TRBD2 on 7 matching bases. Germline-derived CDR1 and CDR2 are DFQATT and SNEGSKA (reference sequence). Trimming shortened V by 3 bases and J by 1 base, and 9 bases separated the two germline ends. This CDR3 comprises 13 residues. CDR3 amino acids: CSASGGPQETQYF. CDR3 in DNA: TGCAGTGCTAGCGGGGGGCCCCAAGAGACCCAGTACTTC.

The J gene is TRBJ2-7, the V gene TRBV11-2; the D is unclear. The CDR3 is made up of 12 amino acids. Germline CDR1 reads SGHAT; CDR2 reads FQNNGV. V shed 6 bases and J shed 5 bases, with 11 bases lying between them. CDR3 region: CASSLTLHEQYF. The CDR3, as DNA: TGTGCCAGCAGTCTCACGCTACACGAGCAGTACTTC.

This chain uses TRBV7-3 with TRBJ2-1; 9 positions agree with TRBD1. Germline lookup yields CDR1 SGHTA and CDR2 FQGTGA. The ends lost 4 bases at V and 7 bases at J; junction bases unmatched: 8. This CDR3 has 15 residues. CDR3 sequence (DNA): TGTGCCAGCAGCTCGACAGGGGGTGCTACGAATGAGCAGTTCTTC. Translating gives CASSSTGGATNEQFF. The full variable domain, in which reference TRBV7-3 and TRBJ2-1 provide the parts outside the CDR3, is GAGVSQTPSNKVTEKGKYVELRCDPISGHTALYWYRQSLGQGPEFLIYFQGTGAADDSGLPNDRFFAVRPEGSVSTLKIQRTERGDSAVYLCASSSTGGATNEQFFGPGTRLTVL.

This chain links TRBV6-5 with TRBJ1-5; 7 nucleotides match TRBD1. CDR1 and CDR2 from the germline V gene are MNHEY and SVGAGI. Trimming cost V 6 bases and J 0 bases; bases outside gene matches: 11. The CDR3 is 17 amino acids. For the CDR3, the DNA is TGTGCCAGCAGCCGTCGGACAGGCACCTATAGCAATCAGCCCCAGCATTTT. It translates to CASSRRTGTYSNQPQHF.

This clonotype showed up just a few times. CDR3 protein: CSARGGSWADNTEAFF. The CDR3 DNA reads TGCAGTGCTAGAGGAGGATCTTGGGCAGACAACACTGAAGCTTTCTTT. The chain combines TRBV20-1 with TRBJ1-1, with D unresolved. Trimming removed 1 base from V and 2 bases from J, with 17 bases in between. The CDR3 runs 16 residues. CDR1 DFQATT and CDR2 SNEGSKA come from the germline V gene (reference sequence).

V usage is TRBV7-3 and J usage is TRBJ2-3, with 9 bases lining up with TRBD2. From germline, CDR1 is SGHTA and CDR2 FQGTGA. The CDR3 loop spans 15 amino acids. V lost 2 bases, J lost 4 bases, and 4 bases stayed unmatched. The CDR3 reads CASSLGGGVPDTQYF. The CDR3, as DNA: TGTGCCAGCAGCTTAGGCGGGGGGGTACCAGATACGCAGTATTTT. Based on the CDR3 plus reference TRBV7-3 and TRBJ2-3, the full variable domain is GAGVSQTPSNKVTEKGKYVELRCDPISGHTALYWYRQSLGQGPEFLIYFQGTGAADDSGLPNDRFFAVRPEGSVSTLKIQRTERGDSAVYLCASSLGGGVPDTQYFGPGTRLTVL.

This clonotype was found a few times. This may be a read error: a much more frequent sequence differs by one nucleotide. This chain joins TRBV5-1 and TRBJ1-1; weak D call: TRBD1 (5 bases). The V end was cut by 4 bases, the J end by 1 base, with 11 bases between. The CDR3 loop spans 14 amino acids. Germline V CDR1 and CDR2: SGHRS, YFSETQ. The CDR3 loop is CASSGGTANTEAFF. Here the CDR3 DNA reads TGCGCCAGCAGCGGGGGGACGGCGAACACTGAAGCTTTCTTT.

A few counts support this clonotype. V usage is TRBV5-1 and J usage is TRBJ2-3; D perhaps matches TRBD1 (6 bases). This CDR3 is 14 amino acids long. Per germline, CDR1 SGHRS and CDR2 YFSETQ. Trimming cost V 5 bases and J 0 bases, with 10 bases left between them. CDR3 in amino acids: CASRQGSSTDTQYF. The CDR3 nucleotides are TGCGCCAGCAGACAGGGTTCTAGCACAGATACGCAGTATTTT.

This chain uses TRBV29-1 with TRBJ2-1, with no clear D. V was pared by 7 bases and J by 0 bases, with 28 bases between. In germline, CDR1 is SQVTM, CDR2 ANQGSEA. CDR3 size: 19 residues. DNA of the CDR3: TGCAGCGGATCCATTACCAGCCACATTTCGTCTCGCTCCTACAATGAGCAGTTCTTC. Translating gives CSGSITSHISSRSYNEQFF.

This clonotype has more than one count but fewer than ten. CDR3 in DNA: TGTGCCAGCGGAGGGGGTTCAGGGGCAACTAATGAAAAACTGTTTTTT. This translates into CASGGGSGATNEKLFF. The chain is built from TRBV9 and TRBJ1-4, with a tentative D call TRBD1 (6 bases). This CDR3 has 16 amino acids. Trimming removed 7 bases at V and 0 bases at J, with 16 bases between. CDR1 and CDR2 from the germline V gene are SGDLS and YYNGEE.

This clonotype was detected a few times. At one of its ends the junction is not consistent with the germline gene, which may arise from a read error. The J gene is TRBJ1-6, the V gene TRBV7-9; D gene unclear. This CDR3 is built from 13 residues. CDR1 and CDR2 from the germline V gene are SEHNR and FQNEAQ (reference sequence). The CDR3, as DNA: TGTGTCAGCAGCTTAGAGGCCGATTCACCCCTCCACTTT. This sequence encodes CVSSLEADSPLHF.

V is TRBV19 and J is TRBJ1-2; 8 bases align to TRBD1. This CDR3 comprises 13 residues. J gave up 7 bases and V 5 bases, and 6 bases lay outside the gene matches. Germline values: CDR1 LNHDA, CDR2 SQIVND (reference sequence). Written as DNA, the CDR3 is TGTGCCAGTAGTGGGGTGGACAGGGCTGGCTACACCTTC. Translating gives CASSGVDRAGYTF.

This clonotype turned up a few times. The chain has TRBV7-9 and TRBJ2-1, with D possibly called TRBD1 or TRBD2 (6 bases each). This CDR3 has 13 amino acids. V shed 6 bases and J shed 6 bases, with 12 bases lying between them. Germline values: CDR1 SEHNR, CDR2 FQNEAQ (reference sequence). The CDR3 DNA is TGTGCCAGCAGAACGGAGGGGGGCAATGAGCAGTTCTTC. Translated, it gives CASRTEGGNEQFF. The full variable domain, rest sourced from reference TRBV7-9 and TRBJ2-1, is DTGVSQNPRHKITKRGQNVTFRCDPISEHNRLYWYRQTLGQGPEFLTYFQNEAQLEKSRLLSDRFSAERPKGSFSTLEIQRTEQGDSAMYLCASRTEGGNEQFFGPGTRLTVL.

This clonotype was seen at least ten times. This chain links TRBV9 with TRBJ2-1, with D unclear. Germline values: CDR1 SGDLS, CDR2 YYNGEE. The CDR3 contains 13 residues. V dropped 4 bases and J dropped 4 bases, with 9 bases sitting between them. CDR3 bases: TGTGCCAGCAGCCTTACCCAATACAATGAGCAGTTCTTC. It codes for CASSLTQYNEQFF.

The J gene is TRBJ1-1, the V gene TRBV30; D uncertain. CDR1 GTSNPN and CDR2 SVGIG come from the germline V gene (reference sequence). The V end lost 2 bases, the J end lost 5 bases, and 6 bases lay between the germline ends. The CDR3 sequence is 11 residues long. CDR3 DNA sequence: TGTGCCTGGAGTCCATTAACTGAAGCTTTCTTT. Its protein is CAWSPLTEAFF.

Written as DNA, the CDR3 is TGTGCCACCAGTGACCACCGGGGGGCTAGCACAGATACGCAGTATTTT. Amino acid sequence: CATSDHRGASTDTQYF. The chain uses TRBV24-1 and TRBJ2-3; D might be TRBD2 (7 bases). The CDR3 totals 16 residues. The ends were cut back, 4 bases at V and 0 bases at J, with 13 bases in the middle. Germline lookup yields CDR1 KGHDR and CDR2 SFDVKD.